This TCR beta chain was observed in a study of T-cell reconstitution after alpha-beta-depleted transplantation in children. This clonotype was counted a few times. Unique molecular identifiers tagged the TCRbeta library. From the PCR reads, TCRdb called clonotypes with MiXCR, one entry per CDR3 protein. The repertoire holds 250,000 to 350,000 distinct CDR3 sequences, with about a tenth as singletons. Germline-derived CDR1 and CDR2 are DFQATT and SNEGSKA (reference sequence). The CDR3 loop spans 19 amino acids. The V segment lost 6 bases and the J segment 4 bases; nucleotides outside the gene matches: 20.

The clonotype originates from a human donor who donated a stem cell graft to a child with SCID. The chain links TRBV20-1 to TRBJ2-1; 11 positions match TRBD2. The sequencing used PBMCs from the stem cell graft donor, collected from the stem cell graft. This CDR3 is CSADKARTSGRVRYNEQFF. CDR3 nucleotides: TGCAGTGCCGACAAAGCAAGGACTAGCGGGCGAGTACGGTACAATGAGCAGTTCTTC.